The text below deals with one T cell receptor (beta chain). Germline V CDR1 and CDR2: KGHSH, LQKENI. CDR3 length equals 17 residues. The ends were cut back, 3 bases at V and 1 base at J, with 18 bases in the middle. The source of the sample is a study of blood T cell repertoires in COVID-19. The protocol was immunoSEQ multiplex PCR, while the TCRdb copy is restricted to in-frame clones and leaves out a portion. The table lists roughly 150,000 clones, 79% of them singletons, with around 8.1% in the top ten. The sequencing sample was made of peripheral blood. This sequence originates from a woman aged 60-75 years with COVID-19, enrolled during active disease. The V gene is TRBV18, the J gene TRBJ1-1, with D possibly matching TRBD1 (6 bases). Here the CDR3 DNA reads TGTGCCAGCTCACCTACCGGGACACTCTCCCCGAACACTGAAGCTTTCTTT. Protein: CASSPTGTLSPNTEAFF.